This T cell receptor (beta chain) was observed in a study of shared clonotypes between healthy human individuals. The V gene lost 0 bases and the J gene lost 3 bases, with 13 bases spanning the gap. Per germline, CDR1 SGHRS and CDR2 YFSETQ. This CDR3 region has 15 residues. The material for each subset, its genomic DNA, was split evenly across several immunoSEQ plates. Sorted-subset replicate PCR reactions contained approximately 190 ng DNA, corresponding to 29,000 or so T cell genomes. Sequencing was performed with immunoSEQ multiplex PCR; in TCRdb, only in-frame clones are kept and a portion is missing. Of 1,500,000 or so clones in the sample, less than 99% were seen once. A split of CD4+ cells into CD45RA+ naive and CD45RA-negative memory subsets was performed. On this clone itself: The sample has other DNA sequences that encode this CDR3 too.

Sequencing was done on a sample of naive CD4+ T cells sorted from blood. Regarding subset: CD45RA+ positively selected. This chain links TRBV5-1 with TRBJ2-7; D is possibly TRBD2 (6 bases). This TCR was sampled from a man aged 25 to 40 in good health. CDR3 region: CASSLGLAGYYEQYF. The CDR3, as DNA: TGCGCCAGCAGCTTGGGCCTCGCGGGGTACTACGAGCAGTACTTC.